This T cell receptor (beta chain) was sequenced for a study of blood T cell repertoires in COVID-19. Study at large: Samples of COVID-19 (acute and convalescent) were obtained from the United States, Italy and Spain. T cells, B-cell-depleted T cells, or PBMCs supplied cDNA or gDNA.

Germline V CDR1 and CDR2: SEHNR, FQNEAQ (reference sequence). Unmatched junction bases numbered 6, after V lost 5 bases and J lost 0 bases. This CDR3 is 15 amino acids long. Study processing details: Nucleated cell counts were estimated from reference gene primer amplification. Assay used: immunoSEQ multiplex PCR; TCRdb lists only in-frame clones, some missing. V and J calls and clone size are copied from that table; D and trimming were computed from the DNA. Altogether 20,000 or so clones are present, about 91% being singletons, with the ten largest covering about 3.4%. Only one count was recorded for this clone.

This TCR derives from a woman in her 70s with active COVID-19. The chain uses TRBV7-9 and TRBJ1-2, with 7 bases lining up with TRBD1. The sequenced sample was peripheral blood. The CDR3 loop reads CASSPRTGPNYGYTF. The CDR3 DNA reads TGTGCCAGCAGCCCGAGGACAGGTCCTAACTATGGCTACACCTTC.